Following are 25 T cell receptor beta chains from one sample sequenced in a study of cytomegalovirus exposure and HLA in healthy donors. Amplification used 60 Vbeta primers and 13 Jbeta primers. Profiled with immunoSEQ multiplex PCR; TCRdb holds only in-frame clones, not every one. The sample records 160,000 or so clones, roughly 78% being singletons. The sequencing sample was made of PBMCs. Source of these receptors: a woman aged 40 to 55 in good health and CMV-seronegative.

This clone was seen a single time. This chain links TRBV7-9 with TRBJ1-4; TRBD1 might be the D (6 bases). CDR1 is SEHNR, CDR2 FQNEAQ, per germline (reference sequence). With 6 bases removed from V and 7 bases from J, the gap between germline ends came to 15 bases. This CDR3 has 14 amino acids. The CDR3 reads CASSLRTVREKLFF. The CDR3 DNA is TGTGCCAGCAGTTTACGGACAGTCCGTGAAAAACTGTTTTTT.

In this sample, this clone turned up a few times. The genes are TRBV2 and TRBJ1-5, with D possibly TRBD1 on 6 matching bases. V lost 7 bases, J lost 4 bases, and 14 bases lay in between. The CDR3 is 14 residues long. Germline CDR1 and CDR2: SNHLY and FYNNEI. This CDR3 reads CASTPGQQNQPQHF. The DNA for the CDR3 is TGTGCCAGCACTCCGGGACAACAAAATCAGCCCCAGCATTTT. Based on the CDR3 plus reference TRBV2 and TRBJ1-5, the full variable domain is EPEVTQTPSHQVTQMGQEVILRCVPISNHLYFYWYRQILGQKVEFLVSFYNNEISEKSEIFDDQFSVERPDGSNFTLKIRSTKLEDSAMYFCASTPGQQNQPQHFGDGTRLSIL.

This chain joins TRBV6-5 and TRBJ1-2; TRBD1 aligns across 10 bases. This CDR3 contains 15 residues. V shed 4 bases and J 1 base; nucleotides not matched to a gene: 3. Germline-derived CDR1 and CDR2 are MNHEY and SVGAGI. DNA of the CDR3: TGTGCCAGCAGTTCCGGACAGGGGGGTAACTATGGCTACACCTTC. Translated, it gives CASSSGQGGNYGYTF.

The chain couples TRBV6-1 to TRBJ1-2, with D possibly TRBD1 on 6 matching bases. Germline assignment: CDR1 MNHNS and CDR2 SASEGT. This CDR3 comprises 13 residues. The V and J ends lost 11 bases and 2 bases respectively, with 15 bases between them. CDR3 nucleotides: TGTGCCGTAATAAGGGGGAAAAACTATGGCTACACCTTC. Translated: CAVIRGKNYGYTF.

J is TRBJ1-1 and V is TRBV10-3; TRBD1 is a possible D gene (5 bases). Trimming stripped 7 bases from V and 4 bases from J, with 22 bases between. CDR1 and CDR2 from the germline V gene are ENHRY and SYGVKD. CDR3 length: 16 residues. For the CDR3, the DNA is TGTGCCATCACTACGTTCGGGGGGGAAGGAGGCACTGAAGCTTTCTTT. Translating it yields CAITTFGGEGGTEAFF.

This clone appeared a single time. The rearrangement uses TRBV27 and TRBJ2-2, with 8 positions matching TRBD1. CDR1 and CDR2 (germline): MNHEY, SMNVEV (reference sequence). This CDR3 region has 17 residues. V lost 0 bases and J lost 7; bases outside the gene matches: 10. The CDR3 reads CASSLSPPRGQSGELFF. DNA for the CDR3: TGTGCCAGCAGTTTATCGCCCCCCAGGGGGCAGAGCGGGGAGCTGTTTTTT.

Only a few counts were recorded for this clone. V and J are TRBV5-6 and TRBJ1-1, with no clear D. The V end was cut by 0 bases, the J end by 0 bases, with 15 bases between. Germline lookup yields CDR1 SGHDT and CDR2 YYEEEE. The CDR3 is made up of 17 amino acids. In nucleotides, the CDR3 is TGTGCCAGCAGCTTGGTGTCACAGCCCCCCGTGAACACTGAAGCTTTCTTT. Residues: CASSLVSQPPVNTEAFF.

J is TRBJ1-2 and V is TRBV12-2; TRBD1, the table's D call, was not compared with the DNA. TRBV12-2 is noted as a pseudogene. This CDR3 has 15 amino acids. The CDR3 sequence is CASRLVADRGHGYTF. As DNA, the CDR3 is TGTGCAAGTCGCTTAGTAGCGGACAGGGGACATGGCTACACCTTC.

The rearrangement links TRBV4-3 to TRBJ2-5; D remains ambiguous. CDR1 and CDR2 (germline): LGHNA, YSLEER. This CDR3 contains 13 residues. Trimming took 1 base from V and 1 from J, leaving 4 bases between them. Here the CDR3 reads CASSQAFQETQYF. For the CDR3, the DNA is TGCGCCAGCAGCCAAGCATTCCAAGAGACCCAGTACTTC.

In DNA form, the CDR3 reads TGTGCCAGCAGCTCCCGGGCAGGGACAGGGCGAACTGAAGCTTTCTTT. This encodes CASSSRAGTGRTEAFF. The genes are TRBV7-2 and TRBJ1-1; TRBD1 matches 9 bases. CDR1 SGHTA and CDR2 FQGNSA come from the germline V gene. The CDR3 runs to 16 residues. The V gene end was trimmed by 4 bases and the J gene end by 5 bases; junction bases not matched to a gene: 11.

Only one count was recorded for this clone. This chain links TRBV19 with TRBJ1-4; D might be TRBD1 (5 bases). In germline, CDR1 is LNHDA, CDR2 SQIVND (reference sequence). Trimming removed 5 bases from V and 3 bases from J, with 10 bases in between. This CDR3 spans 14 amino acids. The CDR3 loop reads CASSWGGANEKLFF. The CDR3 DNA reads as TGTGCCAGTAGTTGGGGGGGGGCTAATGAAAAACTGTTTTTT.

The chain uses TRBV19 and TRBJ2-5; the D gene is possibly TRBD1 (5 bases). Germline assignment: CDR1 LNHDA and CDR2 SQIVND (reference sequence). Trimming cost V 5 bases and J 4 bases, with 20 bases left between them. This CDR3 region has 16 residues. The CDR3 reads CASSPVGGASPETQYF. The DNA of the CDR3 is TGTGCCAGTAGTCCCGTCGGTGGGGCCTCCCCAGAGACCCAGTACTTC.

The rearrangement links TRBV5-1 to TRBJ1-2, with TRBD1 as a possible D gene (6 bases). The germline CDR1 and CDR2 sequences are SGHRS and YFSETQ. This CDR3 has 14 residues. Trimming removed 0 bases from V and 3 bases from J, with 9 bases in between. CDR3 region: CASSLDRADYGYTF. In DNA, the CDR3 is TGCGCCAGCAGCTTGGACAGGGCGGACTATGGCTACACCTTC.

This sequence joins TRBV19 and TRBJ1-2; the D is unclear. This CDR3 is built from 14 residues. Trimming removed 5 bases from V and 2 bases from J, with 12 bases in between. Germline-derived CDR1 and CDR2 are LNHDA and SQIVND (reference sequence). In DNA form, the CDR3 reads TGTGCCAGTAGTTGGGGAGGGCAGAACTATGGCTACACCTTC. It encodes CASSWGGQNYGYTF.

The chain is built from TRBV7-9 and TRBJ1-5; the match to TRBD1 covers 7 bases. The germline V gene encodes CDR1 SEHNR and CDR2 FQNEAQ (reference sequence). The CDR3 spans 15 residues. The V gene end was trimmed by 4 bases and the J gene end by 7 bases; junction bases not matched to a gene: 10. This CDR3 is CASSSGQKVWQPQHF. As DNA, the CDR3 is TGTGCCAGCAGCTCGGGACAGAAGGTTTGGCAGCCCCAGCATTTT.

The chain employs TRBV5-6 and TRBJ1-3, with 8 bases lining up with TRBD1. Germline-derived CDR1 and CDR2 are SGHDT and YYEEEE. The CDR3 covers 17 residues. J gave up 2 bases and V 3 bases, and 10 bases lay outside the gene matches. CDR3 nucleotides: TGTGCCAGCAGCTCCTACCGGACAGGGAGAACTGGAAACACCATATATTTT. It is translated as CASSSYRTGRTGNTIYF.

This clone was seen a handful of times. CDR3 bases: TGCGCCAGCAGCCAAGCACCTGCAGGGGGCATGTCGAACACTGAAGCTTTCTTT. Translated, it gives CASSQAPAGGMSNTEAFF. The rearrangement uses TRBV4-1 and TRBJ1-1; TRBD1 agrees at 8 bases. The CDR3 contains 18 residues. CDR1 is MGHRA, CDR2 YSYEKL, per germline. Trimming cost V 1 base and J 1 base; bases outside gene matches: 11.

Comments on this clone: Other DNA variants within this sample encode the same CDR3. The gene calls are TRBV19 and TRBJ1-1; 10 positions agree with TRBD1. V lost 4 bases, J lost 4 bases, and 0 bases stayed unmatched. Germline V CDR1 and CDR2: LNHDA, SQIVND (reference sequence). CDR3 length: 13 amino acids. This CDR3 reads CASSRDRGTEAFF. CDR3 nucleotides: TGTGCCAGTAGTAGGGACAGGGGCACTGAAGCTTTCTTT.

This clone was observed once. Here the CDR3 reads CASSSGGGGETQYF. The CDR3 coding sequence is TGCGCCAGCAGCTCCGGCGGGGGGGGAGAGACCCAGTACTTC. The rearrangement uses TRBV5-1 and TRBJ2-5; 9 bases agree with TRBD2. Germline CDR1 reads SGHRS; CDR2 reads YFSETQ. The J segment lost 4 bases and the V segment lost 3 bases, leaving 4 bases of the junction unmatched. This CDR3 has 14 amino acids.

This clone was seen more than once but under ten times. This chain connects TRBV6-1 to TRBJ2-7, with D uncertain. Between the trimmed V and J ends, which lost 5 bases and 2 bases, there was a span of 16 bases. Germline CDR1 is MNHNS and CDR2 is SASEGT. There are 15 residues in the CDR3. CDR3 sequence: CASSTTITIAYEQYF. The CDR3 DNA is TGTGCCAGCAGTACTACTATTACGATCGCCTACGAGCAGTACTTC.

In its sample, this clone was seen a few times. This rearrangement joins TRBV7-9 to TRBJ2-3, with unresolved D. Germline values: CDR1 SEHNR, CDR2 FQNEAQ (reference sequence). The CDR3 extends over 14 amino acids. V was clipped by 0 bases and J by 5 bases, with 9 bases between them. The CDR3 loop reads CASSLATVQDTQYF. As DNA, the CDR3 is TGTGCCAGCAGCTTAGCGACTGTTCAAGATACGCAGTATTTT.

The V gene is TRBV7-8, the J gene TRBJ1-1; a possible D gene is TRBD1 (6 bases). Germline V gene data show CDR1 as SGHVS and CDR2 as FQNEAQ. V gave up 1 base and J gave up 7 bases, with 13 bases separating them. The CDR3 is 14 amino acids. DNA of the CDR3: TGTGCCAGCAGCTTAGTGGTGGGGGCCAATGAAGCTTTCTTT. Its protein is CASSLVVGANEAFF.

V gene TRBV19 combines with J gene TRBJ2-2, with 8 bases aligning to TRBD1. V lost 4 bases to trimming and J lost 4 bases; unmatched junction nucleotides: 5. CDR1 is LNHDA and CDR2 is SQIVND in the germline V gene (reference sequence). The CDR3 loop spans 15 amino acids. The CDR3 is CASSTGGLATGELFF. CDR3 DNA sequence: TGTGCCAGTAGTACAGGGGGCCTTGCCACCGGGGAGCTGTTTTTT.

Turning to this clone: Relative to the germline gene, one junction end is altered; a read error may explain this. V is TRBV5-1 and J is TRBJ1-2, with TRBD1 matching 7 bases. Germline V gives CDR1 SGHRS, CDR2 YFSETQ. This CDR3 is built from 12 residues. CDR3 residues: CASSQGEDGCTF. As DNA, the CDR3 is TGCGCCAGCAGCCAGGGGGAAGATGGCTGCACCTTC.

The chain combines TRBV5-8 with TRBJ2-1, with TRBD2 matching 11 bases. Germline V gives CDR1 SGHTS, CDR2 YDEGEE. V shed 0 bases and J 3 bases; nucleotides not matched to a gene: 8. The CDR3 sequence is 18 residues long. This chain's CDR3 is CASSLVATSGEVYNEQFF. The CDR3 DNA reads as TGTGCCAGCAGCTTGGTCGCGACTAGCGGGGAGGTCTACAATGAGCAGTTCTTC.